This T cell receptor beta chain stems from a study of spatial heterogeneity in lung cancer. By its share, this clonotype is medium-sized (0.01 to 0.1%). The antigen is not known. One entry per CDR3 protein, called by TCRdb with MiXCR from the 5' RACE reads. The table has approximately 2,000 distinct CDR3 sequences, 3% seen once. Noted time point: sample taken at primary tumor resection. This CDR3 has 16 residues. CDR1 and CDR2 from the germline V gene are LGHNA and YNFKEQ. V dropped 0 bases and J dropped 4; count of bases not matched to a gene: 4. Study-wide points: Tracking of tumor mutation counts was seen in expanded intratumoral alpha and beta TCR counts.

Here the sequenced sample was lung tumor tissue, taken at surgery. The chain joins TRBV4-2 to TRBJ2-5; 11 bases line up with TRBD1. The origin of this receptor is a female donor with early-stage non-small cell lung cancer. In DNA, the CDR3 is TGTGCCAGCAGCCAAGAATGGACAGGGGGCGGAGAGACCCAGTACTTC. Its protein is CASSQEWTGGGETQYF.